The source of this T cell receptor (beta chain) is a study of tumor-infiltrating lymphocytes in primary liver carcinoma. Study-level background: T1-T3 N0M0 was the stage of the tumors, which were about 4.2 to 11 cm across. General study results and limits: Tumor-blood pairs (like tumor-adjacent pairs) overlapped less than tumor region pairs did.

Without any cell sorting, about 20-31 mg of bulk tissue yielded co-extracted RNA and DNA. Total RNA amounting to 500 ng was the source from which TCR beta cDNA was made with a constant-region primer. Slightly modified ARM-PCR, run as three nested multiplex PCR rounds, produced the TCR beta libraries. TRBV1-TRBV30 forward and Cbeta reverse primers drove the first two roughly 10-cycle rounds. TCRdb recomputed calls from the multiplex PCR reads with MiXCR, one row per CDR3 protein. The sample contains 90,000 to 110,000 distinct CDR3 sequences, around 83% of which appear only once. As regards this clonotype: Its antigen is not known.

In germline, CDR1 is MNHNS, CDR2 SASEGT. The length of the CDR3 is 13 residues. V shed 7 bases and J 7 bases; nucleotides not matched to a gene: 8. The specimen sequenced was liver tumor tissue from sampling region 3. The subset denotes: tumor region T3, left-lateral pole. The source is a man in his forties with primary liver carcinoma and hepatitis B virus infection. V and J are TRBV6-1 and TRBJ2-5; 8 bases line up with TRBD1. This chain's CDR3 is CASNDQGAVTQYF. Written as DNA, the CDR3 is TGTGCCAGCAATGATCAGGGGGCGGTGACCCAGTACTTC.